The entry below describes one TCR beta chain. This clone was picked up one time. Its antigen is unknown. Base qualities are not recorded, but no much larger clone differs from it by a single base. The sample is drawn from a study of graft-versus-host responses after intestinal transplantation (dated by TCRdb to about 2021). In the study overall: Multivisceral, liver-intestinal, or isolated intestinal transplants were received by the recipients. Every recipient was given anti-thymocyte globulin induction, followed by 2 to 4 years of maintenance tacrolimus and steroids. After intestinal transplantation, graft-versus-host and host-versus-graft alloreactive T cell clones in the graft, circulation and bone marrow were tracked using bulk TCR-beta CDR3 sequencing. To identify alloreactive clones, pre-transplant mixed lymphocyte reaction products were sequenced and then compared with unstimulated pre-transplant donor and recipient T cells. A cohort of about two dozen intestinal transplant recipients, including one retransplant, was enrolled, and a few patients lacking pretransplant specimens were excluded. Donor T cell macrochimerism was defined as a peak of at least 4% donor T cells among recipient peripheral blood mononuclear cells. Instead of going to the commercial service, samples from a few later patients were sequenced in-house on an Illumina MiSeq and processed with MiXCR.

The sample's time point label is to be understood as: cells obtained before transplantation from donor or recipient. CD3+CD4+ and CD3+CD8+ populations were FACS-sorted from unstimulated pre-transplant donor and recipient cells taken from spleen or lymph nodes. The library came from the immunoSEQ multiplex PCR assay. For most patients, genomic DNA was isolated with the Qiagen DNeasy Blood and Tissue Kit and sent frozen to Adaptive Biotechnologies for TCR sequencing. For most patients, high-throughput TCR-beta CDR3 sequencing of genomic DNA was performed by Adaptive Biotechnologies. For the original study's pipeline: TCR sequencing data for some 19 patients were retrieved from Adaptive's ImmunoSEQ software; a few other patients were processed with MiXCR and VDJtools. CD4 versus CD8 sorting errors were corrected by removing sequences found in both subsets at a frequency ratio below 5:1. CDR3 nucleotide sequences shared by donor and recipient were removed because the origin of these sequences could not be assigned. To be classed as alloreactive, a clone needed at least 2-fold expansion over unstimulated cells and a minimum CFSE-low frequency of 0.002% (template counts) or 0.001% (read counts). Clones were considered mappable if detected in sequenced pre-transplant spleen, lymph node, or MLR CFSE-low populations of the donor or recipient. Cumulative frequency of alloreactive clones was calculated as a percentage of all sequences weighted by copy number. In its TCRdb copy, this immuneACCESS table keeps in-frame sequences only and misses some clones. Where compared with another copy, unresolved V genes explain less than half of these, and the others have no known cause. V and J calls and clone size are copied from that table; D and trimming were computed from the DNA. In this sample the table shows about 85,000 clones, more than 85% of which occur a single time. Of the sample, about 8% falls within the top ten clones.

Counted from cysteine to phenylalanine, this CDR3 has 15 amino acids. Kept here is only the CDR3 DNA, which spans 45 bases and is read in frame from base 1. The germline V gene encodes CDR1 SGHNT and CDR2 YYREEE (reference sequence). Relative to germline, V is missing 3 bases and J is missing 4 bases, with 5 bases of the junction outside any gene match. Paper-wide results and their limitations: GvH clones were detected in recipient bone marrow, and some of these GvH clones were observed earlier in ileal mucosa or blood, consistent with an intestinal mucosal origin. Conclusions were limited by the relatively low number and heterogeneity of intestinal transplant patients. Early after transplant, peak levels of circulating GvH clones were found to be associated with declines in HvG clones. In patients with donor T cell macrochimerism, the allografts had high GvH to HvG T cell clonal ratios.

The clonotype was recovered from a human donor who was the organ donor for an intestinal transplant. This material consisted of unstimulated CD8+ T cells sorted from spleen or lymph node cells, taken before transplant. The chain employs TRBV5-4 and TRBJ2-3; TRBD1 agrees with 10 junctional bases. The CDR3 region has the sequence CASSSRTGGSDTQYF. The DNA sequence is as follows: TGTGCCAGCAGCTCGAGGACAGGGGGGTCAGATACGCAGTATTTT. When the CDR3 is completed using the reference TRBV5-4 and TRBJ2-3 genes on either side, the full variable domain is ETGVTQSPTHLIKTRGQQVTLRCSSQSGHNTVSWYQQALGQGPQFIFQYYREEENGRGNFPPRFSGLQFPNYSSELNVNALELDDSALYLCASSSRTGGSDTQYFGPGTRLTVL.